This T cell receptor beta chain was identified during a study of cytomegalovirus exposure and HLA in healthy donors. Study-level points and caveats: According to reports, the classifier identified cytomegalovirus status with high specificity and sensitivity.

Germline-derived CDR1 and CDR2 are LNHNV and YYDKDF (reference sequence). The trim removed 6 bases at V and 2 bases at J, leaving 7 bases unmatched. The CDR3 loop spans 15 amino acids. This clone has just one count. Its antigen is currently unknown. In the PCR, 60 Vbeta and 13 Jbeta primers were used. As originally analysed: Around 10 million shared chains were among tens of millions of unique TCR beta chains counted in a later analysis. Repertoires were generated with immunoSEQ multiplex PCR, while TCRdb's copy carries only in-frame clones and drops some. For V, J and clone size, that table is used; D and trimming come from the DNA. The sample yields 250,000 to 350,000 clones, roughly 89% seen once.

This TCR came from a woman between 18 and 29 years old in good health and CMV-seronegative. The sequencing input was PBMCs. The V gene is TRBV15, the J gene TRBJ1-3; 7 nucleotides agree with TRBD1. DNA for the CDR3: TGTGCCACCAGTAAAATGACAGGGCCTGGAAACACCATATATTTT. It encodes CATSKMTGPGNTIYF.